Presented here are 29 T cell receptor beta chains from one specimen sequenced in a study of shared clonotypes between healthy human individuals. Generated by immunoSEQ multiplex PCR, the TCRdb table keeps only in-frame clones and is missing some. The sample includes roughly 2,300,000 clones, about 90% of them seen just once. Sequencing was performed on naive CD4+ T cells from PBMCs. Subset defined: CD45RA+ positively selected. All receptors derive from a man in his late teens or twenties in good health. Some clones in this sample may be carry-over from other donors' samples.

V gene TRBV28 combines with J gene TRBJ1-1, with 8 nucleotides matching TRBD1. CDR1 and CDR2 from the germline V gene are MDHEN and SYDVKM. Trimming at V came to 10 bases and at J to 7 bases, leaving 11 bases not matched to a gene. CDR3 length: 13 amino acids. The DNA for the CDR3 is TGTGCCACCTACCGGGACAGGATAATTGAAGCTTTCTTT. This codes for CATYRDRIIEAFF.

J is TRBJ2-3 and V is TRBV19; 7 positions agree with TRBD2. Per germline, CDR1 LNHDA and CDR2 SQIVND (reference sequence). V gave up 3 bases and J gave up 4 bases; unmatched junction bases: 7. The CDR3 covers 15 residues. The DNA of the CDR3 is TGTGCCAGTAGTATGGGAGGGCAGTGGGCAGATACGCAGTATTTT. Its protein product is CASSMGGQWADTQYF.

The rearrangement links TRBV5-1 to TRBJ2-1, with TRBD2 identical over 9 bases. Trimming took 4 bases from V and 3 from J; bases not matched to a gene: 8. Germline CDR1 reads SGHRS; CDR2 reads YFSETQ. CDR3 size: 16 residues. This CDR3 reads CASSPVAGVDYNEQFF. CDR3 nucleotide sequence: TGCGCCAGCAGCCCCGTAGCGGGAGTTGACTACAATGAGCAGTTCTTC. The whole variable domain, filled in from reference TRBV5-1 and TRBJ2-1, reads KAGVTQTPRYLIKTRGQQVTLSCSPISGHRSVSWYQQTPGQGLQFLFEYFSETQRNKGNFPGRFSGRQFSNSRSEMNVSTLELGDSALYLCASSPVAGVDYNEQFFGPGTRLTVL.

The chain uses TRBV2 and TRBJ2-2; D unclear. The V end was cut by 7 bases, the J end by 6 bases, with 15 bases between. CDR1 and CDR2 (germline): SNHLY, FYNNEI. CDR3 length: 14 amino acids. The CDR3 region is CASTARGSAGELFF. The CDR3 bases are TGTGCCAGCACCGCCCGAGGAAGTGCCGGGGAGCTGTTTTTT.

V and J are TRBV28 and TRBJ1-2; the D gene is possibly TRBD1 (5 bases). Germline CDR1 and CDR2: MDHEN and SYDVKM. There are 13 residues in the CDR3. The V gene lost 5 bases and the J gene lost 11 bases, with 18 bases spanning the gap. The CDR3 sequence: CASSLPSTAKYTF. CDR3 DNA: TGTGCCAGCAGTCTCCCATCGACAGCTAAGTACACCTTC.

The V call is TRBV29-1, the J call TRBJ2-1; weak D call: TRBD2 (5 bases). Germline CDR1 reads SQVTM; CDR2 reads ANQGSEA. The CDR3 loop spans 18 amino acids. V was shortened by 1 base and J by 0 bases, with 19 bases between the two germline ends. The CDR3 sequence: CSVEGRSSSSSSYNEQFF. CDR3 sequence (DNA): TGCAGCGTTGAAGGGAGGTCGTCCTCTTCCAGCTCCTACAATGAGCAGTTCTTC.

The V and J genes are TRBV7-9 and TRBJ2-5, with 11 nucleotides matching TRBD2. CDR3 size: 15 residues. Per the germline V gene, CDR1 is SEHNR and CDR2 is FQNEAQ (reference sequence). V lost 4 bases and J lost 2; bases outside the gene matches: 3. The CDR3 region is CASSSGLAVQETQYF. The CDR3 bases are TGTGCCAGCAGCTCGGGACTAGCGGTTCAAGAGACCCAGTACTTC.

The V call is TRBV5-6, the J call TRBJ1-2; unclear D gene. CDR3 length equals 15 residues. Trimming removed 4 bases from V and 2 bases from J, with 15 bases in between. Germline CDR1 is SGHDT and CDR2 is YYEEEE. CDR3 amino acids: CASSPPPGRNYGYTF. In nucleotides, the CDR3 is TGTGCCAGCAGCCCACCCCCTGGGAGAAACTATGGCTACACCTTC.

V and J are TRBV9 and TRBJ2-5; TRBD2 matches 9 bases. V dropped 0 bases and J dropped 5; count of bases not matched to a gene: 14. There are 18 residues in the CDR3. Germline-derived CDR1 and CDR2 are SGDLS and YYNGEE. CDR3: CASSVAGGLGLADETQYF. CDR3 DNA: TGTGCCAGCAGCGTAGCGGGGGGCCTGGGACTAGCTGACGAGACCCAGTACTTC.

The chain has TRBV28 and TRBJ2-2; 10 bases are a match to TRBD1. With V trimmed by 5 bases and J by 5 bases, 5 bases remained unmatched. Germline V lookup: CDR1 MDHEN, CDR2 SYDVKM. The CDR3 extends over 15 amino acids. CDR3 protein: CASSTGTGETGELFF. The CDR3 region has the DNA TGTGCCAGCAGTACCGGGACAGGGGAGACCGGGGAGCTGTTTTTT. Variable domain in full (rest from reference TRBV28 and TRBJ2-2): DVKVTQSSRYLVKRTGEKVFLECVQDMDHENMFWYRQDPGLGLRLIYFSYDVKMKEKGDIPEGYSVSREKKERFSLILESASTNQTSMYLCASSTGTGETGELFFGEGSRLTVL.

This chain links TRBV6-5 with TRBJ2-2; 8 positions agree with TRBD1. The CDR3 extends over 15 amino acids. With 7 bases clipped from V and 5 bases from J, the junction kept 9 bases outside the gene matches. CDR1 MNHEY and CDR2 SVGAGI come from the germline V gene. This chain's CDR3 is CASTLRQGRTGELFF. The CDR3 DNA is TGTGCCAGCACTTTAAGACAGGGGAGGACCGGGGAGCTGTTTTTT.

The chain recombines TRBV11-2 with TRBJ1-1, with D possibly matching TRBD1 (6 bases). V was clipped by 5 bases and J by 4 bases, with 17 bases between them. Germline assignment: CDR1 SGHAT and CDR2 FQNNGV. The CDR3 is made up of 15 amino acids. The CDR3 sequence is CASSDIWGASTEAFF. Here the CDR3 DNA reads TGTGCCAGCAGCGATATCTGGGGGGCGAGCACTGAAGCTTTCTTT.

The CDR3 region is CASSVGGYTEAFF. The CDR3 nucleotides are TGCGCCAGCAGCGTGGGCGGGTACACTGAAGCTTTCTTT. The chain carries TRBV5-1 and TRBJ1-1; D uncertain. Trimming pared 4 bases from V and 3 bases from J, leaving 10 bases between. The CDR3 is 13 residues long. CDR1 and CDR2 (germline): SGHRS, YFSETQ.

V is TRBV11-2 and J is TRBJ2-7; D could derive from TRBD1 or TRBD2 (7 bases each). CDR1 SGHAT and CDR2 FQNNGV come from the germline V gene. CDR3 length: 13 residues. V dropped 5 bases and J dropped 1 base, with 9 bases sitting between them. The CDR3 nucleotides are TGTGCCAGCAGCCAGGGGGGGTCCTACGAGCAGTACTTC. The encoded protein is CASSQGGSYEQYF.

To note about this clone: This sample also contains other DNA sequences that code for the same CDR3. The J gene is TRBJ2-2, the V gene TRBV5-1; D remains unclear. This CDR3 is 15 amino acids long. Trimming stripped 2 bases from V and 1 base from J, with 9 bases between. Germline CDR1 reads SGHRS; CDR2 reads YFSETQ. The CDR3 loop reads CASSLAGQNTGELFF. CDR3 nucleotide sequence: TGCGCCAGCAGCTTAGCCGGGCAGAACACCGGGGAGCTGTTTTTT. Full variable domain (remainder filled in from reference TRBV5-1 and TRBJ2-2): KAGVTQTPRYLIKTRGQQVTLSCSPISGHRSVSWYQQTPGQGLQFLFEYFSETQRNKGNFPGRFSGRQFSNSRSEMNVSTLELGDSALYLCASSLAGQNTGELFFGEGSRLTVL.

V gene TRBV2 combines with J gene TRBJ1-5; D unresolved. Per the germline V gene, CDR1 is SNHLY and CDR2 is FYNNEI. V shed 7 bases and J shed 7 bases, with 14 bases lying between them. This CDR3 is 13 amino acids long. The CDR3 here is CASNRGPAQPQHF. CDR3 DNA sequence: TGTGCCAGCAATCGAGGCCCAGCGCAGCCCCAGCATTTT.

The chain carries TRBV4-1 and TRBJ1-5; 8 bases align to TRBD1. The CDR3 is 19 residues long. CDR1 and CDR2 from the germline V gene are MGHRA and YSYEKL. Trimming took 8 bases from V and 2 from J; bases not matched to a gene: 20. CDR3 in DNA: TGCGCCAGCGGCCCGTCCGGGACAGGACTCGGAAGGGGCAATCAGCCCCAGCATTTT. Encoded protein: CASGPSGTGLGRGNQPQHF.

In regard to this clone: Within the sample, other DNA sequences also encode this same CDR3. V gene TRBV11-2 combines with J gene TRBJ2-7, with 8 nucleotides matching TRBD2. CDR1 and CDR2 (germline): SGHAT, FQNNGV. The J segment lost 2 bases and the V segment lost 1 base, leaving 4 bases of the junction unmatched. This CDR3 is built from 15 residues. The CDR3 DNA reads as TGTGCCAGCAGCTTAGGGGCGGGGGGTCCCTACGAGCAGTACTTC. Protein: CASSLGAGGPYEQYF.

This clone has just one count. V usage is TRBV4-2 and J usage is TRBJ2-2; D is unresolved. The CDR3 runs 17 residues. Trimming removed 0 bases at V and 0 bases at J, with 11 bases between. Germline CDR1 is LGHNA and CDR2 is YNFKEQ. The CDR3 region is CASSQDARLTNTGELFF. The DNA for the CDR3 is TGTGCCAGCAGCCAAGATGCAAGGCTGACGAACACCGGGGAGCTGTTTTTT.

This chain connects TRBV6-5 to TRBJ1-4; 8 bases are a match to TRBD1. The CDR3 runs 16 residues. The V gene end was trimmed by 4 bases and the J gene end by 0 bases; junction bases not matched to a gene: 4. The V gene's germline CDR1 is MNHEY and CDR2 SVGAGI. DNA for the CDR3: TGTGCCAGCAGTTGGACAGGGTTGGCAACTAATGAAAAACTGTTTTTT. It translates to CASSWTGLATNEKLFF.

The count of this clone is one. The V gene is TRBV7-2, the J gene TRBJ2-3; tentatively, D is TRBD2 (6 bases). With 1 base removed from V and 2 bases from J, the gap between germline ends came to 13 bases. This CDR3 spans 16 amino acids. The germline V gene encodes CDR1 SGHTA and CDR2 FQGNSA. The CDR3 reads CASSLVGGMITDTQYF. The CDR3 DNA sequence: TGTGCCAGCAGCTTAGTGGGCGGGATGATCACAGATACGCAGTATTTT.

The rearrangement joins TRBV7-2 to TRBJ1-1; 11 nucleotides line up with TRBD1. V trimming: 6 bases; J trimming: 5 bases; junction bases outside the gene matches: 5. The CDR3 consists of 14 residues. CDR1 and CDR2 (germline): SGHTA, FQGNSA. CDR3 nucleotide sequence: TGTGCCAGCAGTTCGGACAGGGGGCGAACTGAAGCTTTCTTT. It translates to CASSSDRGRTEAFF. Supplemented by reference TRBV7-2 and TRBJ1-1, the full variable domain reads GAGVSQSPSNKVTEKGKDVELRCDPISGHTALYWYRQSLGQGLEFLIYFQGNSAPDKSGLPSDRFSAERTGGSVSTLTIQRTQQEDSAVYLCASSSDRGRTEAFFGQGTRLTVV.

The CDR3, as DNA: TGTGCCAGTAGTCCCTACCAGAGTTTGGGCGGCTACACCTTC. It encodes CASSPYQSLGGYTF. The gene calls are TRBV19 and TRBJ1-2, with D uncertain. V was trimmed by 5 bases and J by 8 bases, leaving 18 bases between them. The CDR3 is 14 residues long. CDR1 is LNHDA and CDR2 is SQIVND in the germline V gene (reference sequence).

The chain carries TRBV6-1 and TRBJ2-5, with no clear D. Per the germline V gene, CDR1 is MNHNS and CDR2 is SASEGT. The V end lost 7 bases, the J end lost 1 base, and 4 bases lay between the germline ends. The CDR3 has 11 residues. The CDR3 loop reads CASNVQETQYF. In nucleotides, the CDR3 is TGTGCCAGCAATGTCCAAGAGACCCAGTACTTC.

The chain uses TRBV4-3 and TRBJ2-7; 8 bases line up with TRBD2. In germline, CDR1 is LGHNA, CDR2 YSLEER. The J segment lost 3 bases and the V segment lost 1 base, leaving 5 bases of the junction unmatched. This CDR3 region has 15 residues. The CDR3 DNA is TGCGCCAGCAGCCAAGCGATACTAGCGGTCTACGAGCAGTACTTC. Amino acid sequence: CASSQAILAVYEQYF.

J is TRBJ2-7 and V is TRBV19, with 7 bases aligning to TRBD2. Germline V gene sequence: CDR1 LNHDA, CDR2 SQIVND (reference sequence). This CDR3 region has 13 residues. The V gene end was trimmed by 6 bases and the J gene end by 3 bases; junction bases not matched to a gene: 5. CDR3 protein: CASSSGGGYEQYF. In DNA form, the CDR3 reads TGTGCCAGTAGCAGCGGCGGGGGCTACGAGCAGTACTTC.

The chain has TRBV5-1 and TRBJ2-7; maybe TRBD1 (5 bases). The V and J ends lost 2 bases and 7 bases respectively, with 13 bases between them. This CDR3 has 13 residues. Germline values: CDR1 SGHRS, CDR2 YFSETQ. The CDR3 bases are TGCGCCAGCAGCTTAGGGGTTCCTGGGGAGCAGTACTTC. It is translated as CASSLGVPGEQYF.

This chain joins TRBV5-1 and TRBJ2-5, with D possibly being TRBD2 (6 bases). V dropped 2 bases and J dropped 5 bases, with 13 bases sitting between them. The length of the CDR3 is 14 residues. CDR1 and CDR2 (germline): SGHRS, YFSETQ. CDR3 in DNA: TGCGCCAGCAGCTTAGGGACTGGTACGGAGACCCAGTACTTC. Encoded protein: CASSLGTGTETQYF.

The rearrangement joins TRBV14 to TRBJ1-1; possibly TRBD1 for D (5 bases). This CDR3 has 15 residues. Germline loops: CDR1 SGHDN, CDR2 FVKESK. The V end was cut by 2 bases, the J end by 1 base, with 11 bases between. For the CDR3, the DNA is TGTGCCAGCAGCCAACGTGCGGGGCCGAACACTGAAGCTTTCTTT. This codes for CASSQRAGPNTEAFF.